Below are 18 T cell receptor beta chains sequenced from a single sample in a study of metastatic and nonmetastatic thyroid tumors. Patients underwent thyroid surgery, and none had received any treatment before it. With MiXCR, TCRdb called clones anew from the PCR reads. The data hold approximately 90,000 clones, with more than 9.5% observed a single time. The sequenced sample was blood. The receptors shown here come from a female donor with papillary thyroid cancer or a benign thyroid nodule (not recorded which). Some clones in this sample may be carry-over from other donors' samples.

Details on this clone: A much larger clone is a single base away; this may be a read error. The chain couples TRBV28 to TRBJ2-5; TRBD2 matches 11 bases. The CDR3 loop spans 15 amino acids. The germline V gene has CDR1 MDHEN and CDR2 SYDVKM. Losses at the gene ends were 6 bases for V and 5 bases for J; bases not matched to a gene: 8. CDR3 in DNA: TGTGCCAGCAGACTCCCGACTAGCGGGACGGAGACCCAGTACTTC. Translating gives CASRLPTSGTETQYF.

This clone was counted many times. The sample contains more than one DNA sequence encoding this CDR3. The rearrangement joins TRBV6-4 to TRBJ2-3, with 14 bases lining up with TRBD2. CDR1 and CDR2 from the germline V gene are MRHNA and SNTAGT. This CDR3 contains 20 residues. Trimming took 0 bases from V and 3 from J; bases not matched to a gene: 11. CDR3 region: CASSDSAGLGLAGVTDTQYF. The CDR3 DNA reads TGTGCCAGCAGTGACTCGGCAGGGTTGGGACTAGCGGGAGTAACAGATACGCAGTATTTT.

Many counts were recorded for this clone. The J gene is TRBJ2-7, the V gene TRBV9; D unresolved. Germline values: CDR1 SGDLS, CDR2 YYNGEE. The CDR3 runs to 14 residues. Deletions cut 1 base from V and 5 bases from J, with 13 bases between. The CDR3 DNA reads TGTGCCAGCAGCGTATGGGCCACGTCCGACGAGCAGTACTTC. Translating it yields CASSVWATSDEQYF.

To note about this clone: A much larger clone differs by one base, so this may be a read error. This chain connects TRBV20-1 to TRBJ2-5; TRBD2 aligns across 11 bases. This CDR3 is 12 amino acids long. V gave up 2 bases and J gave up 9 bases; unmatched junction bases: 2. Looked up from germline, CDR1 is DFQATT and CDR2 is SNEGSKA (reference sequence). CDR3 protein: CSARIAGGAQYF. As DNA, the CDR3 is TGCAGTGCTAGAATAGCGGGAGGGGCCCAGTACTTC.

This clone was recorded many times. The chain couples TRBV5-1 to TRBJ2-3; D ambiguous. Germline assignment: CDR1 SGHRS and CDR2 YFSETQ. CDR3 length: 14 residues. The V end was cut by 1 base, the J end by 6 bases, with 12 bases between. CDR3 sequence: CASSLSRRMDTQYF. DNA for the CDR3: TGCGCCAGCAGCTTGTCACGAAGGATGGATACGCAGTATTTT.

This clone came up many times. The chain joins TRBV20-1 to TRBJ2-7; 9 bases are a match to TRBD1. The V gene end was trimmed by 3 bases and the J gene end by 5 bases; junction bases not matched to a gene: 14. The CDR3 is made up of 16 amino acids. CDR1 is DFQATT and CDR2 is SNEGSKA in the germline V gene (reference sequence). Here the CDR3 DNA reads TGCAGTGCTAGGGTTATTATCCCGGGACAGGGTAACGAGCAGTACTTC. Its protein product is CSARVIIPGQGNEQYF.

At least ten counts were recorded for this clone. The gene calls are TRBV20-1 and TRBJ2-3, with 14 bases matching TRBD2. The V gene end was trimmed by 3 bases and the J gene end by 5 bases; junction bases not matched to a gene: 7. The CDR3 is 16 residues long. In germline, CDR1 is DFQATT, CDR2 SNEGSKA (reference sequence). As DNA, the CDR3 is TGCAGTGCTAGGGGACTAGCGGGAGTTTGGGGAGATACGCAGTATTTT. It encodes CSARGLAGVWGDTQYF.

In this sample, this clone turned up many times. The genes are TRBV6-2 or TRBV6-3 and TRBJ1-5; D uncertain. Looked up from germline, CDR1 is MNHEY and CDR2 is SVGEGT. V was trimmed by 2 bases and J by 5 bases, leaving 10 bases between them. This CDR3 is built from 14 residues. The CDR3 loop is CASSYHPAHQPQHF. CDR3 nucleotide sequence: TGTGCCAGCAGTTACCACCCGGCCCATCAGCCCCAGCATTTT.

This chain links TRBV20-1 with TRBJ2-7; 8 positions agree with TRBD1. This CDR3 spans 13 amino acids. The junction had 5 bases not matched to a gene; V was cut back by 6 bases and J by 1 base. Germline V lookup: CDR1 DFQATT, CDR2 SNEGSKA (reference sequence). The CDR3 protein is CSAIRGQSYEQYF. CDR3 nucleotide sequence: TGCAGTGCGATCAGGGGGCAGTCCTACGAGCAGTACTTC.

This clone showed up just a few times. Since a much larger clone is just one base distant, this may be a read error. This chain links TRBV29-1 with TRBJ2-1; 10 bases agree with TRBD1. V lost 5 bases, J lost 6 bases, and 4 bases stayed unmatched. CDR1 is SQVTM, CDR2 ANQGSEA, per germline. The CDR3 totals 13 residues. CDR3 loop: CSVSDRGPNEQFF. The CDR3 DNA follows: TGCAGCGTTAGTGACAGGGGGCCCAATGAGCAGTTCTTC.

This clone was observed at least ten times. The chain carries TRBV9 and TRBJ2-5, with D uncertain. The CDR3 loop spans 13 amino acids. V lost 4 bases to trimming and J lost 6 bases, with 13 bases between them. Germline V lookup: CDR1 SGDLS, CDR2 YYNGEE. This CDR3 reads CASSSDSLKTQYF. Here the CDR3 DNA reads TGTGCCAGCAGCTCTGATAGCTTGAAGACCCAGTACTTC.

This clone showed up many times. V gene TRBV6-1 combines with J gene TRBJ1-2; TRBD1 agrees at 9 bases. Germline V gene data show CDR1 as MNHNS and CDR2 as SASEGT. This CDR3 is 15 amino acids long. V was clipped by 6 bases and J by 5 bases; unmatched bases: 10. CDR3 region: CASRNYRGLGYGYTF. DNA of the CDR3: TGTGCCAGCAGGAACTACAGGGGGCTAGGGTATGGCTACACCTTC.

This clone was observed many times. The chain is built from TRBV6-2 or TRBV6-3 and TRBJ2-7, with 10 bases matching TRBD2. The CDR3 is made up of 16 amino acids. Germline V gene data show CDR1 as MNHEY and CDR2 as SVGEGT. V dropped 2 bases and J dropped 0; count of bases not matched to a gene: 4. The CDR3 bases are TGTGCCAGCAGTTACCCCAGCGGGGGGGTCTCCTACGAGCAGTACTTC. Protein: CASSYPSGGVSYEQYF.

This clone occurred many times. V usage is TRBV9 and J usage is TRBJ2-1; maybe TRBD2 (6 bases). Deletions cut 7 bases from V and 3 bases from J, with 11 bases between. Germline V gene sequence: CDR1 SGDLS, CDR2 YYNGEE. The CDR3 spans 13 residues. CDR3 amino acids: CASSPGVYNEQFF. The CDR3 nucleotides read TGTGCCAGCTCCCCGGGGGTCTACAATGAGCAGTTCTTC.

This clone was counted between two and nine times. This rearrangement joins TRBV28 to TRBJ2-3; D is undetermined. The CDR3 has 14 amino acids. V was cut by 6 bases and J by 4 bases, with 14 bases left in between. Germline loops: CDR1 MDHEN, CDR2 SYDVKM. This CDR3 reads CASSRNLLADTQYF. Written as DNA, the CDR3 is TGTGCCAGCAGCCGTAATCTGCTGGCAGATACGCAGTATTTT.

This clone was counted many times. The CDR3 loop is CATRSNADTQYF. The CDR3 DNA reads as TGTGCCACCCGATCTAACGCGGATACGCAGTATTTT. The genes are TRBV12-3 or TRBV12-4 and TRBJ2-3, with D hard to call. V lost 10 bases, J lost 6 bases, and 14 bases lay in between. The CDR3 spans 12 residues.

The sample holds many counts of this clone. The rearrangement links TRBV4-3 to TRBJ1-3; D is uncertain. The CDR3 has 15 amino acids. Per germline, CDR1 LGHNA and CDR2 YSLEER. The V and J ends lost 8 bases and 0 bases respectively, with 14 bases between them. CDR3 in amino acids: CASRIDRFSGNTIYF. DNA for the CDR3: TGCGCCAGCCGAATCGACCGTTTCTCTGGAAACACCATATATTTT.

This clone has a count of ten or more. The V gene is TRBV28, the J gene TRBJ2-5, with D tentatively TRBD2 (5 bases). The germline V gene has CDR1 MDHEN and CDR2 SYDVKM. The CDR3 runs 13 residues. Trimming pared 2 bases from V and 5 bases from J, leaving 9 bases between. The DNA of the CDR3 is TGTGCCAGCAGTTTAAGAGGGCGGGAGACCCAGTACTTC. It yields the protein CASSLRGRETQYF.